The present T cell receptor (beta chain) was sequenced within a study of cytomegalovirus exposure and HLA in healthy donors. Study outcomes and limitations: The only immune exposure information that was available was CMV serostatus.

The PCR was carried out with 60 Vbeta primers and 13 Jbeta primers. This table comes from immunoSEQ multiplex PCR, and its TCRdb copy is limited to in-frame clones, with some not included. Among 200,000 to 250,000 clones listed, 85% were seen once. This clone has more than one count but fewer than ten. Its target is not known. V shed 7 bases and J shed 5 bases, with 20 bases lying between them. The CDR3 covers 15 residues. CDR1 and CDR2 (germline): SNHLY, FYNNEI. This clonotype originated in a girl between 2 and 10 years old in good health and CMV-seronegative. Sequencing was done on a sample of PBMCs. The chain couples TRBV2 to TRBJ2-5; tentative D call: TRBD2 (5 bases). CDR3 residues: CASNGVLASLETQYF. In DNA form, the CDR3 reads TGTGCCAGCAATGGGGTATTAGCGTCTTTGGAGACCCAGTACTTC.